By share, the clone carrying this T cell receptor beta chain ranks as medium-sized. Its antigen is still unknown. The sorted Tregs were CD4+CD25+CD127-/low cells. Study-wide results and limits: Under 2.1% of tumor Treg sequences matched blood Tregs or memory cells. Tumor memory CD4+ T cell TCR gene usage was found to cluster with blood and lymph node memory CD4+ cells and with lymph node naive CD4+ cells. Tumor-infiltrating Treg TCR alpha and beta sequences overlapped most with tumor naive CD4+ T cells, then blood naive.

TRBV12-4/TRBJ1-2 clonotypes were amplified with adaptor-ligated barcode primers. TCRdb ran MiXCR on the multiplex PCR reads and lists one entry per CDR3 protein. The sample consists of about 2,000 distinct CDR3 sequences, about a fifth of them appearing once. The V end was cut by 3 bases, the J end by 6 bases, with 8 bases between. The CDR3 totals 12 residues. This clonotype was obtained from a female donor with breast cancer. The genes are TRBV12-3 or TRBV12-4 and TRBJ1-2; no definite D call. The sequenced material came from Tregs sorted from blood. DNA for the CDR3: TGTGCCAGCAGTTTCGGTGGGGATGGCTACACCTTC. Translation gives CASSFGGDGYTF.